This TCR beta chain comes out of a study of CXCR3-negative and CXCR3-positive naive CD8 T cells. Study background: Sequencing gave roughly 130 million TRB reads overall, about 1.5 +/- 0.3 million per library. General study points: Naive CXCR3-positive and CXCR3-negative cells shared TRBV-TRBJ usage; memory cells diverged. For memory CD8+ cells diversity was much lower, but both naive subsets had comparably high diversity.

UMI-labeled TRB cDNA libraries were prepared by 5' RACE. TCRdb re-called the 5' RACE reads, yielding one record per CDR3 amino acid sequence without DNA. The listing records tens of thousands of distinct CDR3 sequences. As for this clonotype: What it binds is unknown.

Germline V gene sequence: CDR1 MNHEY, CDR2 SVGEGT. The CDR3 covers 13 residues. This chain uses TRBV6-2 or TRBV6-3 with TRBJ2-7. Sequencing input: memory CD8+ T cells from blood. This receptor was taken from a human donor in good health. Some clones in this sample may be carry-over from other donors' samples. The CDR3 protein is CASSWGATYEQYF.